This entry lists 30 T cell receptor beta chains sequenced from one sample in a study of PD-L1 blockade in urothelial cancer. The assay was immunoSEQ multiplex PCR, and TCRdb's table has in-frame clones only and misses some. The profile covers around 30,000 clones, with around 75% appearing a single time and approximately 2% taken by the ten largest. Sequences were derived from PBMCs, sampled around atezolizumab (anti-PD-L1) treatment. The receptors originated from a man aged 50-60 years with urothelial cancer.

The chain carries TRBV30 and TRBJ2-2; TRBD1 matches at 7 bases. CDR1 and CDR2 (germline): GTSNPN, SVGIG (reference sequence). V was clipped by 3 bases and J by 1 base; unmatched bases: 2. The CDR3 has 14 amino acids. The CDR3 sequence: CAWSGQVNTGELFF. As DNA, the CDR3 is TGTGCCTGGAGCGGACAGGTGAACACCGGGGAGCTGTTTTTT.

The CDR3 DNA reads as TGTGCCAGCCCTACTACCTATGGCTACACCTTC. Translated, it gives CASPTTYGYTF. This chain joins TRBV5-4 and TRBJ1-2; D gene ambiguous. The CDR3 is 11 amino acids. Germline V gene data show CDR1 as SGHNT and CDR2 as YYREEE (reference sequence). V was clipped by 7 bases and J by 4 bases, with 8 bases between them.

The V and J genes are TRBV5-1 and TRBJ2-3; TRBD2 is a possible D gene (6 bases). The CDR3 contains 16 residues. Germline-derived CDR1 and CDR2 are SGHRS and YFSETQ. The ends were cut back, 0 bases at V and 0 bases at J, with 11 bases in the middle. CDR3 DNA: TGCGCCAGCAGCTTGGGCTCTAGCGTTAGCACAGATACGCAGTATTTT. Its translation is CASSLGSSVSTDTQYF.

V usage is TRBV6-4 and J usage is TRBJ2-7, with D perhaps TRBD2 (6 bases). Trimming took 6 bases from V and 2 from J, leaving 17 bases between them. Germline V lookup: CDR1 MRHNA, CDR2 SNTAGT. The CDR3 is made up of 15 amino acids. The CDR3 loop is CASRCRRRGAYEQYF. Here the CDR3 DNA reads TGTGCCAGCAGGTGTCGGCGGAGGGGAGCCTACGAGCAGTACTTC.

The gene calls are TRBV5-1 and TRBJ1-3; TRBD1 matches 8 bases. The CDR3 extends over 15 amino acids. Germline values: CDR1 SGHRS, CDR2 YFSETQ. V lost 3 bases, J lost 0 bases, and 2 bases stayed unmatched. The CDR3: CASSWDRPSGNTIYF. The CDR3 DNA reads as TGCGCCAGCAGCTGGGACAGGCCCTCTGGAAACACCATATATTTT.

The chain links TRBV4-1 to TRBJ2-7; 7 positions agree with TRBD2. Germline values: CDR1 MGHRA, CDR2 YSYEKL. Trimming at V came to 4 bases and at J to 0 bases, leaving 3 bases not matched to a gene. The CDR3 length is 14 residues. In DNA, the CDR3 is TGCGCCAGCAGCCGGGAGGGGAGCTCCTACGAGCAGTACTTC. This sequence encodes CASSREGSSYEQYF.

This chain uses TRBV28 with TRBJ2-7; the match to TRBD1 covers 10 bases. There are 14 residues in the CDR3. From germline, CDR1 is MDHEN and CDR2 SYDVKM. The J segment lost 6 bases and the V segment lost 6 bases, leaving 8 bases of the junction unmatched. CDR3 DNA: TGTGCCAGCAGAACCGGGACAGGGGATTTCGAGCAGTACGTC. It yields the protein CASRTGTGDFEQYV.

This clone showed up just once. V gene TRBV11-3 combines with J gene TRBJ2-2; a possible D gene is TRBD1 (6 bases). The CDR3 sequence is 15 residues long. CDR1 and CDR2 from the germline V gene are SGHNT and YENEEA. Trimming removed 4 bases at V and 5 bases at J, with 14 bases between. This CDR3 reads CASSSGARSTGELFF. The CDR3 DNA follows: TGTGCCAGCAGCTCAGGGGCGAGAAGTACCGGGGAGCTGTTTTTT.

In DNA, the CDR3 is TGCAGCGTCAGCTCGGGGAGCTCCTACGAGCAGTACTTC. Translating it yields CSVSSGSSYEQYF. This chain connects TRBV29-1 to TRBJ2-7; D is possibly TRBD2 (5 bases). The CDR3 extends over 13 amino acids. Germline assignment: CDR1 SQVTM and CDR2 ANQGSEA. Trimming removed 6 bases at V and 0 bases at J, with 12 bases between.

The chain is built from TRBV9 and TRBJ2-3; 8 nucleotides align to TRBD1. The ends lost 2 bases at V and 6 bases at J; junction bases unmatched: 11. CDR1 is SGDLS and CDR2 is YYNGEE in the germline V gene. The CDR3 consists of 16 residues. The CDR3 DNA is TGTGCCAGCAGCGTGACCTCGGGACAGGTCTTGGATACGCAGTATTTT. Protein product: CASSVTSGQVLDTQYF.

The chain joins TRBV19 to TRBJ2-1; D is unclear. Germline CDR1 is LNHDA and CDR2 is SQIVND (reference sequence). CDR3 size: 11 residues. The V end was cut by 6 bases, the J end by 8 bases, with 8 bases between. CDR3 in DNA: TGTGCCAGTAGCATCGCGTATGAGCAGTTCTTC. Translating it yields CASSIAYEQFF.

The CDR3 DNA reads as TGTGCCAGCCGGGCAGGAGGGATAATTTCACCCCTCCACTTT. This codes for CASRAGGIISPLHF. The V call is TRBV6-5, the J call TRBJ1-6, with D unclear. The V and J ends lost 8 bases and 9 bases respectively, with 17 bases between them. CDR3 length: 14 residues. The germline V gene encodes CDR1 MNHEY and CDR2 SVGAGI.

The chain joins TRBV7-9 to TRBJ2-1, with no clear D. The ends were cut back, 3 bases at V and 8 bases at J, with 5 bases in the middle. The CDR3 totals 11 residues. From germline, CDR1 is SEHNR and CDR2 FQNEAQ (reference sequence). Here the CDR3 reads CASSFTDEQFF. Written as DNA, the CDR3 is TGTGCCAGCAGCTTCACGGATGAGCAGTTCTTC.

The chain couples TRBV30 to TRBJ2-3; 9 bases are shared with TRBD2. The germline CDR1 and CDR2 sequences are GTSNPN and SVGIG (reference sequence). V gave up 4 bases and J gave up 5 bases; unmatched junction bases: 13. This CDR3 comprises 16 residues. The DNA of the CDR3 is TGTGCCTGGATCCCCCGGATAGCGGGAGTAGGAGATACGCAGTATTTT. Translated: CAWIPRIAGVGDTQYF.

The chain is built from TRBV29-1 and TRBJ2-1; D uncertain. In germline, CDR1 is SQVTM, CDR2 ANQGSEA. The CDR3 runs 12 residues. Trimming took 3 bases from V and 6 from J, leaving 9 bases between them. CDR3 sequence: CSVDVAGNEQFF. The CDR3 nucleotides read TGCAGCGTTGACGTAGCCGGCAATGAGCAGTTCTTC.

The chain recombines TRBV19 with TRBJ1-4; D is possibly TRBD1 (5 bases). CDR1 LNHDA and CDR2 SQIVND come from the germline V gene (reference sequence). This CDR3 is 14 amino acids long. Trimming took 6 bases from V and 3 from J, leaving 11 bases between them. The CDR3 here is CASREGSSNEKLFF. The CDR3 nucleotides are TGTGCCAGTAGGGAGGGGTCCTCTAATGAAAAACTGTTTTTT.

The V call is TRBV18, the J call TRBJ1-1, with D unresolved. Germline V CDR1 and CDR2: KGHSH, LQKENI. V dropped 3 bases and J dropped 6 bases, with 11 bases sitting between them. The CDR3 runs to 13 residues. This CDR3 is CASSPNPGPEAFF. The CDR3 nucleotides are TGTGCCAGCTCACCGAACCCGGGTCCTGAAGCTTTCTTT.

The rearrangement joins TRBV7-9 to TRBJ2-3; 9 bases match TRBD1. Trimming removed 4 bases from V and 5 bases from J; junction bases left unmatched: 10. CDR1 SEHNR and CDR2 FQNEAQ come from the germline V gene (reference sequence). This CDR3 comprises 16 residues. The CDR3 region is CASSWAGQGIRDTQYF. CDR3 coding DNA: TGTGCCAGCAGCTGGGCCGGACAGGGGATACGAGATACGCAGTATTTT.

The rearrangement uses TRBV7-9 and TRBJ2-5, with TRBD1 as a possible D gene (5 bases). Trimming left V 8 bases short and J 5 bases short, with 15 bases between. Germline V CDR1 and CDR2: SEHNR, FQNEAQ (reference sequence). CDR3 length equals 13 residues. In DNA, the CDR3 is TGTGCCAGCGCCAGGGCCGTTCGGGAGACCCAGTACTTC. This translates into CASARAVRETQYF.

The CDR3 loop reads CASSLYTGTGGSFF. CDR3 DNA: TGTGCCAGCAGTTTATATACCGGGACAGGAGGGTCTTTCTTT. The chain joins TRBV28 to TRBJ1-1; the match to TRBD1 covers 8 bases. This CDR3 comprises 14 residues. From germline, CDR1 is MDHEN and CDR2 SYDVKM. V was pared by 1 base and J by 12 bases, with 10 bases of the junction left unmatched.

This clone has only one observation. The V and J genes are TRBV5-1 and TRBJ2-1, with D possibly TRBD2 on 5 matching bases. This CDR3 has 12 residues. With 2 bases removed from V and 16 bases from J, the gap between germline ends came to 16 bases. Germline V CDR1 and CDR2: SGHRS, YFSETQ. The CDR3 DNA follows: TGCGCCAGCAGCTTAAGTCGGGAAAGGGCATTCTTC. Protein: CASSLSRERAFF.

The chain links TRBV27 to TRBJ1-2; 7 nucleotides match TRBD1. J gave up 1 base and V 2 bases, and 7 bases lay outside the gene matches. CDR1 is MNHEY, CDR2 SMNVEV, per germline (reference sequence). The CDR3 sequence is 16 residues long. This CDR3 is CASSLERGTVNYGYTF. Written as DNA, the CDR3 is TGTGCCAGCAGTTTAGAGAGGGGGACAGTTAACTATGGCTACACCTTC.

This clone has only one observation. The chain employs TRBV15 and TRBJ2-3; 12 bases align to TRBD2. The germline V gene has CDR1 LNHNV and CDR2 YYDKDF (reference sequence). This CDR3 is built from 17 residues. V gave up 2 bases and J gave up 6 bases; unmatched junction bases: 9. CDR3 bases: TGTGCCACCAGCAGATCGACTAGCGGGAGCGGGGCGGATACGCAGTATTTT. This translates into CATSRSTSGSGADTQYF.

The chain uses TRBV6-5 and TRBJ2-2; weak D call: TRBD2 (6 bases). This CDR3 is 15 amino acids long. In germline, CDR1 is MNHEY, CDR2 SVGAGI. Deletions cut 6 bases from V and 6 bases from J, with 17 bases between. As DNA, the CDR3 is TGTGCCAGCAGCCCCCTGGGACTCCTACCCGGGGAGCTGTTTTTT. Amino acid sequence: CASSPLGLLPGELFF.

The chain links TRBV19 to TRBJ1-1, with 7 bases fitting TRBD1. The CDR3 spans 15 residues. V lost 9 bases to trimming and J lost 5 bases; unmatched junction nucleotides: 15. Germline-derived CDR1 and CDR2 are LNHDA and SQIVND (reference sequence). The CDR3 region is CASRTGSSRWTEAFF. In nucleotides, the CDR3 is TGTGCCAGCCGGACAGGTTCTTCGAGATGGACTGAAGCTTTCTTT.

This sequence joins TRBV10-3 and TRBJ1-3; D call uncertain. The germline V and J ends were trimmed by 0 bases and 2 bases, with 11 bases remaining between them. Germline CDR1 ENHRY, CDR2 SYGVKD. The CDR3 has 16 residues. In nucleotides, the CDR3 is TGTGCCATCAGTGAGTCGACCTCGCAGGCTGGAAACACCATATATTTT. Protein sequence: CAISESTSQAGNTIYF.

The chain carries TRBV7-8 and TRBJ2-3; D call uncertain. The V and J ends lost 1 base and 0 bases respectively, with 8 bases between them. The CDR3 sequence is 15 residues long. Germline lookup yields CDR1 SGHVS and CDR2 FQNEAQ. CDR3: CASSLVGYSTDTQYF. CDR3 DNA: TGTGCCAGCAGCTTAGTGGGCTATAGCACAGATACGCAGTATTTT.

V gene TRBV11-3 combines with J gene TRBJ1-1; 7 positions match TRBD1. Germline V CDR1 and CDR2: SGHNT, YENEEA. The CDR3 sequence is 13 residues long. V lost 5 bases and J lost 1; bases outside the gene matches: 1. CDR3 sequence: CASSRTGNTEAFF. The CDR3 DNA is TGTGCCAGCAGCCGGACAGGGAACACTGAAGCTTTCTTT.

The chain employs TRBV25-1 and TRBJ2-6; 8 bases match TRBD2. The V segment lost 4 bases and the J segment 1 base; nucleotides outside the gene matches: 0. The CDR3 runs to 15 residues. CDR1 MGHDK and CDR2 SYGVNS come from the germline V gene. This CDR3 is CASSGLASGANVLTF. In nucleotides, the CDR3 is TGTGCCAGCAGTGGACTAGCGTCTGGGGCCAACGTCCTGACTTTC. Variable domain in full (rest from reference TRBV25-1 and TRBJ2-6): EADIYQTPRYLVIGTGKKITLECSQTMGHDKMYWYQQDPGMELHLIHYSYGVNSTEKGDLSSESTVSRIRTEHFPLTLESARPSHTSQYLCASSGLASGANVLTFGAGSRLTVL.

This clone turned up a few times. This chain links TRBV2 with TRBJ2-3, with 7 nucleotides matching TRBD1. The CDR3 consists of 14 residues. The germline gives CDR1 SNHLY, CDR2 FYNNEI. With V trimmed by 6 bases and J by 3 bases, 6 bases remained unmatched. CDR3 loop: CASSLRQGTDTQYF. The DNA of the CDR3 is TGTGCCAGCAGCCTGAGACAGGGAACAGATACGCAGTATTTT.